Presented here are 9 T cell receptor beta chains from one specimen sequenced in a study of T-cell reconstitution after alpha-beta-depleted transplantation in children. This sample's TCRbeta library carried unique molecular identifier barcodes. One entry per CDR3 protein results from TCRdb running MiXCR on the PCR reads. The data show more than 200,000 distinct CDR3 sequences, approximately 9.9% seen once. The starting material was PBMCs from the stem cell graft donor, obtained from the stem cell graft. These receptors were collected from a human donor who donated a stem cell graft to a child with SCID.

V is TRBV30 and J is TRBJ1-1, with no clear D. Germline assignment: CDR1 GTSNPN and CDR2 SVGIG (reference sequence). This CDR3 contains 15 residues. V lost 1 base and J lost 0, with 12 bases in between. The CDR3 DNA reads as TGTGCCTGGAGTGACAGAAAGAATATGAACACTGAAGCTTTCTTT. It specifies CAWSDRKNMNTEAFF.

This clonotype occurred many times. The chain is built from TRBV5-1 and TRBJ2-6; D gene unclear. The CDR3 consists of 14 residues. Germline-derived CDR1 and CDR2 are SGHRS and YFSETQ. V was pared by 6 bases and J by 0 bases, with 7 bases between. The CDR3 sequence is CASKMSSGANVLTF. In DNA, the CDR3 is TGCGCCAGCAAAATGAGCTCTGGGGCCAACGTCCTGACTTTC.

The V call is TRBV20-1, the J call TRBJ2-3; no definite D call. The V end lost 3 bases, the J end lost 0 bases, and 7 bases lay between the germline ends. Germline V CDR1 and CDR2: DFQATT, SNEGSKA (reference sequence). CDR3 size: 13 residues. CDR3 DNA sequence: TGCAGTGCTAGCCTGGGAAGCACAGATACGCAGTATTTT. It is translated as CSASLGSTDTQYF.

This clonotype was counted at least ten times. V gene TRBV30 combines with J gene TRBJ2-3; D gene uncertain. Germline V gives CDR1 GTSNPN, CDR2 SVGIG (reference sequence). This CDR3 is built from 13 residues. V was shortened by 1 base and J by 2 bases, with 7 bases between the two germline ends. The CDR3 sequence: CAWSGGITDTQYF. The CDR3 DNA reads as TGTGCCTGGAGTGGGGGTATCACAGATACGCAGTATTTT.

This clonotype was counted ten times or more. J is TRBJ1-1 and V is TRBV7-9; D is unclear. The V and J ends lost 4 bases and 1 base respectively, with 7 bases between them. Looked up from germline, CDR1 is SEHNR and CDR2 is FQNEAQ (reference sequence). This CDR3 is 13 amino acids long. CDR3 residues: CASSWRENTEAFF. CDR3 nucleotide sequence: TGTGCCAGCAGCTGGCGAGAGAACACTGAAGCTTTCTTT.

Sample share makes this clonotype medium-sized. The chain has TRBV6-5 and TRBJ2-5; no definite D call. V lost 8 bases, J lost 1 base, and 14 bases lay in between. The CDR3 runs to 14 residues. In germline, CDR1 is MNHEY, CDR2 SVGAGI. The CDR3 protein is CASSKAPLQETQYF. The CDR3 DNA reads as TGTGCCAGCTCAAAGGCGCCCCTCCAAGAGACCCAGTACTTC.

This clonotype came up many times. The chain has TRBV3-1 and TRBJ1-1, with 9 bases lining up with TRBD1. The CDR3 sequence is 14 residues long. CDR1 LGHDT and CDR2 YNNKEL come from the germline V gene (reference sequence). The V segment lost 2 bases and the J segment 4 bases; nucleotides outside the gene matches: 2. In DNA form, the CDR3 reads TGTGCCAGCAGCCAACAGGACAGGGGCACTGAAGCTTTCTTT. Encoded protein: CASSQQDRGTEAFF.

The chain employs TRBV2 and TRBJ1-2, with D perhaps TRBD1 (5 bases). The CDR3 runs to 15 residues. V was cut by 1 base and J by 4 bases, with 13 bases left in between. Germline-derived CDR1 and CDR2 are SNHLY and FYNNEI. The CDR3 DNA sequence: TGTGCCAGCAGTGAAGAACCAGGGACCGGCTATGGCTACACCTTC. Its protein product is CASSEEPGTGYGYTF.

Ten or more counts support this clonotype. V usage is TRBV5-1 and J usage is TRBJ2-1; 8 bases match TRBD2. The junction had 6 bases not matched to a gene; V was cut back by 4 bases and J by 3 bases. Per germline, CDR1 SGHRS and CDR2 YFSETQ. The CDR3 sequence is 15 residues long. The CDR3, as DNA: TGCGCCAGCAGCGCCGGGGGGGCAATCTACAATGAGCAGTTCTTC. Encoded protein: CASSAGGAIYNEQFF.